Each of the 14 T cell receptor beta chains below was sequenced from the same sample in a study of T cells after yellow fever vaccination. TCRdb analysed the 5' RACE reads with MiXCR anew, one entry per CDR3 protein. Of some 500,000 distinct CDR3 sequences listed, about 13% were seen once; the top ten hold around 15%. The sample in question was PBMCs, obtained on the day of the yellow fever booster vaccination. The receptors come from a man in his thirties or forties who received the YFV17D yellow fever vaccine.

This rearrangement joins TRBV19 to TRBJ2-1, with 12 bases that match TRBD2. Germline trimming cut 7 bases from V and 11 bases from J; bases unmatched to any gene: 12. The length of the CDR3 is 15 residues. The germline CDR1 and CDR2 sequences are LNHDA and SQIVND (reference sequence). The CDR3 nucleotides read TGTGCCAGTACCACTGGGGCTAGCGGGGGGGATCAGCAGTTCTTC. This translates into CASTTGASGGDQQFF.

In this sample, this clonotype turned up many times. The chain recombines TRBV7-3 with TRBJ2-1; 9 nucleotides agree with TRBD2. Looked up from germline, CDR1 is SGHTA and CDR2 is FQGTGA. V dropped 5 bases and J dropped 9; count of bases not matched to a gene: 8. This CDR3 contains 14 residues. This CDR3 reads CASSLSGSGSEQFF. CDR3 in DNA: TGTGCCAGCAGCCTTAGCGGGAGTGGGAGTGAGCAGTTCTTC. The whole variable domain, filled in from reference TRBV7-3 and TRBJ2-1, reads GAGVSQTPSNKVTEKGKYVELRCDPISGHTALYWYRQSLGQGPEFLIYFQGTGAADDSGLPNDRFFAVRPEGSVSTLKIQRTERGDSAVYLCASSLSGSGSEQFFGPGTRLTVL.

This chain uses TRBV28 with TRBJ2-7; no clear D gene. CDR1 MDHEN and CDR2 SYDVKM come from the germline V gene. The CDR3 contains 10 residues. Trimming cost V 3 bases and J 6 bases, with 3 bases left between them. The CDR3 sequence is CASSFTEQYF. CDR3 nucleotides: TGTGCCAGCAGTTTCACCGAGCAGTACTTC.

This clonotype was seen a few times. This sequence joins TRBV3-1 and TRBJ2-1, with D possibly being TRBD1 or TRBD2 (5 bases each). The CDR3 extends over 12 amino acids. The V end was cut by 5 bases, the J end by 5 bases, with 7 bases between. Germline V gene data show CDR1 as LGHDT and CDR2 as YNNKEL (reference sequence). The chain's CDR3 is CASSGTNNEQFF. The CDR3 region has the DNA TGTGCCAGCAGCGGGACGAACAATGAGCAGTTCTTC.

This sequence joins TRBV3-1 and TRBJ2-2; D uncertain. CDR1 is LGHDT and CDR2 is YNNKEL in the germline V gene (reference sequence). V lost 1 base to trimming and J lost 7 bases, with 7 bases between them. This CDR3 is 13 amino acids long. The CDR3 region is CASSQGLFGELFF. For the CDR3, the DNA is TGTGCCAGCAGCCAAGGCCTTTTCGGGGAGCTGTTTTTT.

The genes are TRBV5-1 and TRBJ2-2; D is perhaps TRBD1 (6 bases). The length of the CDR3 is 16 residues. V lost 4 bases and J 1 base, leaving 14 bases between the germline ends. Per the germline V gene, CDR1 is SGHRS and CDR2 is YFSETQ. CDR3 region: CASSTSPGQNTGELFF. The CDR3 nucleotides are TGCGCCAGCAGCACAAGCCCGGGACAGAACACCGGGGAGCTGTTTTTT.

In its sample, this clonotype was seen a few times. This chain uses TRBV20-1 with TRBJ2-1; TRBD2 matches 11 bases. Germline lookup yields CDR1 DFQATT and CDR2 SNEGSKA (reference sequence). The V and J ends lost 4 bases and 8 bases, in that order; junction bases with no gene match: 10. This CDR3 contains 15 residues. CDR3 loop: CSATDLAGGPYEQFF. CDR3 coding DNA: TGCAGTGCTACCGACTTAGCGGGAGGGCCTTATGAGCAGTTCTTC.

At least ten counts were recorded for this clonotype. V and J are TRBV6-5 and TRBJ2-1; TRBD1 or TRBD2 may be the D gene (6 bases each). Trimming removed 2 bases from V and 3 bases from J, with 11 bases in between. Germline V CDR1 and CDR2: MNHEY, SVGAGI. The CDR3 spans 15 residues. CDR3 sequence: CASSYTRGGYNEQFF. CDR3 DNA sequence: TGTGCCAGCAGTTACACCAGGGGAGGCTACAATGAGCAGTTCTTC.

This clonotype turned up a few times. This sequence joins TRBV20-1 and TRBJ2-1; D may be TRBD2 (5 bases). The CDR3 is 15 amino acids. Germline V lookup: CDR1 DFQATT, CDR2 SNEGSKA (reference sequence). Between the trimmed V and J ends, which lost 0 bases and 3 bases, there was a span of 12 bases. The CDR3: CSARDVPGSYNEQFF. CDR3 in DNA: TGCAGTGCTAGAGATGTTCCGGGGAGCTACAATGAGCAGTTCTTC.

This chain connects TRBV20-1 to TRBJ2-3, with TRBD2 matching over 9 bases. The V gene end was trimmed by 3 bases and the J gene end by 3 bases; junction bases not matched to a gene: 10. The V gene's germline CDR1 is DFQATT and CDR2 SNEGSKA (reference sequence). This CDR3 region has 16 residues. The CDR3 sequence is CSASPFELAGTDTQYF. In DNA, the CDR3 is TGCAGTGCTAGTCCCTTCGAGCTAGCGGGAACAGATACGCAGTATTTT.

The J gene is TRBJ1-2, the V gene TRBV14; D gene ambiguous. Trimming cost V 0 bases and J 4 bases, with 12 bases left between them. The CDR3 totals 15 residues. CDR1 is SGHDN, CDR2 FVKESK, per germline. The CDR3 loop is CASSQDQQRAYGYTF. CDR3 nucleotides: TGTGCCAGCAGCCAAGACCAACAGCGAGCCTATGGCTACACCTTC.

This chain uses TRBV7-2 with TRBJ1-5, with 9 bases identical to TRBD1. The J segment lost 6 bases and the V segment lost 5 bases, leaving 8 bases of the junction unmatched. The CDR3 runs 15 residues. CDR1 and CDR2 (germline): SGHTA, FQGNSA. CDR3 in DNA: TGTGCCAGCAGCCAAGGGACAGGGTTTAGTCAGCCCCAGCATTTT. This sequence encodes CASSQGTGFSQPQHF.

This clonotype was seen a handful of times. V and J are TRBV6-2 or TRBV6-3 and TRBJ2-1; D is possibly TRBD2 (6 bases). Germline V gives CDR1 MNHEY, CDR2 SVGEGT. The CDR3 loop spans 16 amino acids. V was pared by 5 bases and J by 0 bases, with 14 bases between. CDR3 nucleotide sequence: TGTGCCAGCAGTGGCCGGGACTTGAGCTCCTACAATGAGCAGTTCTTC. Protein: CASSGRDLSSYNEQFF.

The chain is built from TRBV5-1 and TRBJ1-1; 12 bases align to TRBD1. The CDR3 extends over 14 amino acids. CDR1 and CDR2 from the germline V gene are SGHRS and YFSETQ. J was trimmed by 6 bases and V by 4 bases; bases with no gene match: 4. This chain's CDR3 is CASSMGQGAAEAFF. The CDR3 DNA follows: TGCGCCAGCAGCATGGGACAGGGGGCGGCTGAAGCTTTCTTT.